This TCR beta chain comes out of a study of cytomegalovirus exposure and HLA in healthy donors. Study-wide results and caveats: In the 120 validation repertoires, around 95% of cluster scores exceeded 0, per a later analysis. Rarity held for most TCR sequences, but there were some public TCRs that occurred in many donors.

Germline V gene sequence: CDR1 SEHNR, CDR2 FQNEAQ (reference sequence). Trimming removed 6 bases at V and 2 bases at J, with 6 bases between. There are 12 residues in the CDR3. Worth noting for this clone: Its antigen is currently unknown.

Using immunoSEQ multiplex PCR, the repertoire was profiled, and TCRdb retains in-frame clones only, with some absent. The table has approximately 230,000 clones, roughly 87% seen once. The chain combines TRBV7-9 with TRBJ2-3; D not resolved. The source is a man between 18 and 29 years old in good health and CMV-seropositive. Sequencing was carried out using PBMCs. The CDR3 nucleotides are TGTGCCAGCAGGTCAAACACAGATACGCAGTATTTT. It codes for CASRSNTDTQYF.